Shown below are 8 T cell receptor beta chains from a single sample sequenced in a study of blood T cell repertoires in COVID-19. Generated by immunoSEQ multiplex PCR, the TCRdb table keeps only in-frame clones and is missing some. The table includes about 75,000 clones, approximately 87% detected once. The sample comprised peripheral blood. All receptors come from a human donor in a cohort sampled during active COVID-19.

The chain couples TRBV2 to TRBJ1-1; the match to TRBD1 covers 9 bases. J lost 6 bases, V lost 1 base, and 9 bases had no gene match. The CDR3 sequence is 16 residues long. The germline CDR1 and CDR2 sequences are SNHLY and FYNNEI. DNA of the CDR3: TGTGCCAGCAGTGAAGGGGGGACAGGGAGGACATCTGAAGCTTTCTTT. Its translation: CASSEGGTGRTSEAFF.

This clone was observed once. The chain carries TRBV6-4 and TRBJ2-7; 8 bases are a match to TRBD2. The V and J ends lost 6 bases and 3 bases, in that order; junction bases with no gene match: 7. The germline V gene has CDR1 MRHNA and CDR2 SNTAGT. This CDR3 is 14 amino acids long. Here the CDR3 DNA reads TGTGCCAGCAGGTTAACTAGCGGCCTCTACGAGCAGTACTTC. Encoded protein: CASRLTSGLYEQYF.

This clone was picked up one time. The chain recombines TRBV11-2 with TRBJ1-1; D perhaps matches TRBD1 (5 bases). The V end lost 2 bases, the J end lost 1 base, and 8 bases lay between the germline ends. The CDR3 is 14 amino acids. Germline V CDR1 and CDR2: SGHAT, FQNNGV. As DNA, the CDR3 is TGTGCCAGCAGCTTAACAGACAGGAACACTGAAGCTTTCTTT. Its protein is CASSLTDRNTEAFF.

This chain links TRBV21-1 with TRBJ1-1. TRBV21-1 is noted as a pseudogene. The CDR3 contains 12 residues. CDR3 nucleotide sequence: TGTGCCAGCAGCAATAACTACCGGCCCAAAAATTTT. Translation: CASSNNYRPKNF.

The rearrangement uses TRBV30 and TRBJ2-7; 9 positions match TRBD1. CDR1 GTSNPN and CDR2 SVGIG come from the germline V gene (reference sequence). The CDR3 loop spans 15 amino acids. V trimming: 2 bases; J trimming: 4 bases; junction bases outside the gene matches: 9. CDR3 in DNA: TGTGCCTGGAGTACAAGGACAGGGGTGGGATACGAGCAGTACTTC. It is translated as CAWSTRTGVGYEQYF.

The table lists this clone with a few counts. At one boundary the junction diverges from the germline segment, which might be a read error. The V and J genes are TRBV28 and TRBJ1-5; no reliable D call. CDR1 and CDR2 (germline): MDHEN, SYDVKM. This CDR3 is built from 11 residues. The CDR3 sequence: CATLAVQRQHF. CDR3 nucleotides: TGTGCCACCCTTGCGGTGCAGCGCCAGCATTTT. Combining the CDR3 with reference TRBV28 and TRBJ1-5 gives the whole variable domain DVKVTQSSRYLVKRTGEKVFLECVQDMDHENMFWYRQDPGLGLRLIYFSYDVKMKEKGDIPEGYSVSREKKERFSLILESASTNQTSMYLCATLAVQRQHFGDGTRLSIL.

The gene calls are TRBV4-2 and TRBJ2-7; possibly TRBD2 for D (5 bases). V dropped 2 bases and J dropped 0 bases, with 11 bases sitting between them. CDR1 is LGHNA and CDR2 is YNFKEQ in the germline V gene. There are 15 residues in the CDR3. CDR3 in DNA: TGTGCCAGCAGCCAATCTAGACTACGCTCCTACGAGCAGTACTTC. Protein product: CASSQSRLRSYEQYF.

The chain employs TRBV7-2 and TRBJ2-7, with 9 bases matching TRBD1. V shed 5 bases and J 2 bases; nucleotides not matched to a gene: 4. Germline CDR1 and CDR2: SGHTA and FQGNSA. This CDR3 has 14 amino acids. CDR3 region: CASSLGTGPYEQYF. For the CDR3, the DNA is TGTGCCAGCAGCCTGGGGACAGGGCCCTACGAGCAGTACTTC. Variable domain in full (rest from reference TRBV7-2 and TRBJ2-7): GAGVSQSPSNKVTEKGKDVELRCDPISGHTALYWYRQSLGQGLEFLIYFQGNSAPDKSGLPSDRFSAERTGGSVSTLTIQRTQQEDSAVYLCASSLGTGPYEQYFGPGTRLTVT.